The entry that follows covers one TCR beta chain sequence. This sample was taken from a study of T cell changes during pregnancy in multiple sclerosis. The repertoire was sequenced with immunoSEQ multiplex PCR; TCRdb's copy has only in-frame clones and lacks some. Of tens of thousands of clones listed, more than 70% are singletons. Looked up from germline, CDR1 is MNHEY and CDR2 is SMNVEV (reference sequence). The length of the CDR3 is 17 residues. J lost 1 base, V lost 5 bases, and 7 bases had no gene match. The receptor's source is a female donor in good health, enrolled as a control in a pregnancy study. The sample consisted of CD8+ T cells from peripheral blood mononuclear cells, taken after pregnancy. V and J are TRBV27 and TRBJ2-6; 8 bases match TRBD1. CDR3 bases: TGTGCCAGCAGTGCACGGACAGGGTTTTCTGGGGCCAACGTCCTGACTTTC. Protein product: CASSARTGFSGANVLTF. Supplemented by reference TRBV27 and TRBJ2-6, the full variable domain reads EAQVTQNPRYLITVTGKKLTVTCSQNMNHEYMSWYRQDPGLGLRQIYYSMNVEVTDKGDVPEGYKVSRKEKRNFPLILESPSPNQTSLYFCASSARTGFSGANVLTFGAGSRLTVL.